This T cell receptor beta chain was identified in a study of blood T cell repertoires in COVID-19. At the level of the study: Acute-phase and convalescent COVID-19 samples originated in the United States, Italy and Spain. Nucleic acid was either cDNA or gDNA, and it came from T cells, B-cell-depleted T cells, or PBMCs.

The CDR3 runs to 13 residues. Trimming left V 0 bases short and J 7 bases short, with 8 bases between. Germline V CDR1 and CDR2: SGDLS, YYNGEE. In the authors' workflow: From reference gene primer amplification, estimates of nucleated cell counts were derived. Method: immunoSEQ multiplex PCR; TCRdb's copy keeps in-frame clones and lacks some. That table furnishes V, J and clone size, whereas the DNA furnished D and trimming. The table records more than 200,000 clones, roughly nine tenths of them present only once. This TCR derives from a man aged 18 to 29 with active or convalescent COVID-19. The chain couples TRBV9 to TRBJ2-1; unclear D gene. The specimen sequenced was peripheral blood. The CDR3 region is CASSVGAKNEQFF. CDR3 bases: TGTGCCAGCAGCGTAGGGGCCAAAAATGAGCAGTTCTTC.